The 14 T cell receptor beta chains below all came from one sample that was sequenced in a study of T-cell reconstitution after alpha-beta-depleted transplantation in children. Preparation of the TCRbeta library was carried out with unique molecular identifiers. TCRdb called the PCR reads again in MiXCR, with one record for every CDR3 protein. The table lists approximately 630,000 distinct CDR3 sequences, around 12% of them singletons. The input for sequencing was PBMCs, taken before TCRalphabeta/CD19-depleted stem cell transplant. All receptors come from a girl aged 2-9 years with congenital amegakaryocytic thrombocytopenia, due to receive a stem cell transplant.

The V and J genes are TRBV19 and TRBJ1-5; D gene unclear. CDR3 length equals 16 residues. Trimming left V 8 bases short and J 7 bases short, with 24 bases between. Germline assignment: CDR1 LNHDA and CDR2 SQIVND (reference sequence). This CDR3 reads CASSHPVGLRYQPQHF. DNA for the CDR3: TGTGCCAGTTCCCATCCAGTCGGTTTGCGCTACCAGCCCCAGCATTTT.

This clonotype has only a few counts. The rearrangement links TRBV7-8 to TRBJ2-7; possibly TRBD2 for D (5 bases). The CDR3 covers 12 residues. Per germline, CDR1 SGHVS and CDR2 FQNEAQ. With 4 bases removed from V and 7 bases from J, the gap between germline ends came to 11 bases. The CDR3, as DNA: TGTGCCAGCAGCTGGGGAGTCCCGGAGCAGTACTTC. Its translation: CASSWGVPEQYF.

This clonotype was seen at least ten times. The chain couples TRBV6-5 to TRBJ2-7; possible D gene TRBD2, 5 bases. Germline-derived CDR1 and CDR2 are MNHEY and SVGAGI. Trimming shortened V by 2 bases and J by 2 bases, and 13 bases separated the two germline ends. This CDR3 has 15 residues. CDR3 amino acids: CASSYGPGSPYEQYF. In DNA, the CDR3 is TGTGCCAGCAGTTACGGGCCGGGATCCCCCTACGAGCAGTACTTC.

This clonotype was detected many times. This rearrangement joins TRBV9 to TRBJ1-2; D is ambiguous. Germline CDR1 is SGDLS and CDR2 is YYNGEE. With 4 bases removed from V and 4 bases from J, the gap between germline ends came to 17 bases. The CDR3 runs 15 residues. CDR3 nucleotide sequence: TGTGCCAGCAGCCATCCGGGAGGTTATCGCTATGGCTACACCTTC. This encodes CASSHPGGYRYGYTF.

This clonotype was observed a handful of times. CDR3 sequence (DNA): TGTGCCAGCAGCTTATTCCCGCTAGCGGGCTACGAGCAGTACTTC. Amino acid sequence: CASSLFPLAGYEQYF. The V call is TRBV7-2, the J call TRBJ2-7; 8 nucleotides match TRBD2. CDR3 length equals 15 residues. Germline values: CDR1 SGHTA, CDR2 FQGNSA. V lost 2 bases, J lost 3 bases, and 6 bases stayed unmatched.

This clonotype was seen ten or more times. The J gene is TRBJ2-7, the V gene TRBV10-3; no clear D. This CDR3 region has 14 residues. V gave up 10 bases and J gave up 0 bases, with 16 bases separating them. Germline-derived CDR1 and CDR2 are ENHRY and SYGVKD. The DNA for the CDR3 is TGTGCCACCAGAATCACGGGTGGCTCCTACGAGCAGTACTTC. It yields the protein CATRITGGSYEQYF.

This clonotype was counted at least ten times. The chain is built from TRBV4-1 and TRBJ2-1, with 7 bases lining up with TRBD2. J gave up 3 bases and V 4 bases, and 9 bases lay outside the gene matches. Germline assignment: CDR1 MGHRA and CDR2 YSYEKL. The CDR3 length is 16 residues. CDR3 sequence (DNA): TGCGCCAGCAGCCGAGAGCCCCTAGCGGTCTACAATGAGCAGTTCTTC. As protein: CASSREPLAVYNEQFF.

The chain recombines TRBV28 with TRBJ1-2; 8 positions match TRBD1. Germline V gives CDR1 MDHEN, CDR2 SYDVKM. The V and J ends lost 4 bases and 3 bases, in that order; junction bases with no gene match: 7. This CDR3 has 15 amino acids. Here the CDR3 DNA reads TGTGCCAGCAGTTCGACAGGGGCTGACTACTATGGCTACACCTTC. As protein: CASSSTGADYYGYTF.

This clonotype was picked up many times. This chain connects TRBV10-3 to TRBJ2-1; D call uncertain. This CDR3 comprises 13 residues. V was pared by 0 bases and J by 7 bases, with 7 bases between. CDR1 and CDR2 (germline): ENHRY, SYGVKD. CDR3: CAISESLRNEQFF. The CDR3 DNA is TGTGCCATCAGTGAGTCCTTGAGGAATGAGCAGTTCTTC.

This clonotype occurred many times. This rearrangement joins TRBV7-6 to TRBJ1-3; D gene uncertain. This CDR3 is 15 amino acids long. The germline gives CDR1 SGHVS, CDR2 FNYEAQ. Trimming shortened V by 5 bases and J by 0 bases, and 11 bases separated the two germline ends. The DNA for the CDR3 is TGTGCCAGCAGCCCTTTTCTGAGCTCTGGAAACACCATATATTTT. Encoded protein: CASSPFLSSGNTIYF.

This clonotype was seen at least ten times. V is TRBV11-2 and J is TRBJ1-1, with 7 bases fitting TRBD1. After removal of 9 bases from V and 1 base from J, the junction contained 11 bases not matched to a gene. Germline V gene data show CDR1 as SGHAT and CDR2 as FQNNGV. This CDR3 is built from 15 residues. The CDR3 loop reads CARLSGQAQNTEAFF. Written as DNA, the CDR3 is TGTGCCAGGCTGTCAGGACAGGCCCAGAACACTGAAGCTTTCTTT.

The chain has TRBV12-3 or TRBV12-4 and TRBJ2-6; D gene uncertain. The CDR3 has 14 amino acids. V was shortened by 6 bases and J by 4 bases, with 10 bases between the two germline ends. The CDR3 nucleotides read TGTGCCAGCAGCCCCGAAACCGGGGCCAACGTCCTGACTTTC. Protein: CASSPETGANVLTF.

V gene TRBV12-5 combines with J gene TRBJ1-1; D is unclear. Trimming stripped 0 bases from V and 4 bases from J, with 18 bases between. The CDR3 has 17 amino acids. Germline lookup yields CDR1 LGHNT and CDR2 FRNRAP. Written as DNA, the CDR3 is TGTGCTAGTGGTTTGGTCTTGGGGAACGACGTCTTCACTGAAGCTTTCTTT. This sequence encodes CASGLVLGNDVFTEAFF.

There are a few counts of this clonotype. The gene calls are TRBV14 and TRBJ2-1; D is uncertain. This CDR3 spans 12 amino acids. The V end lost 0 bases, the J end lost 9 bases, and 6 bases lay between the germline ends. Germline V gene lookup returns CDR1 SGHDN and CDR2 FVKESK. CDR3 loop: CASSQDVGEQFF. The DNA of the CDR3 is TGTGCCAGCAGCCAAGATGTAGGTGAGCAGTTCTTC.